This is a list of T cell receptor beta chains from one sample in a study of cytomegalovirus exposure and HLA in healthy donors. Data came from immunoSEQ multiplex PCR; TCRdb stores just in-frame clones and leaves some out. The data show 40,000 to 60,000 clones, 60% to 75% seen once. Sequencing was performed on PBMCs. The source is a woman between 50 and 59 years old in good health and CMV-seronegative. Both conserved end residues are part of each CDR3. Each record gives: CDR3 DNA, CDR3 protein, J gene, V gene, D gene, clone size. The D gene is left open where the match is weak. Clone size, where shown, is once, few, many, or a class for clones that have expanded.

TGTGCCAGCAGTTACTCCCCGACAGGGGGGAAATCACCCCTCCACTTT	CASSYSPTGGKSPLHF	TRBJ1-6	TRBV6-5	TRBD1	NA
TGTGCCAGCACCCAGCGGGAGAGAAATGAGCAGTTCTTC	CASTQRERNEQFF	TRBJ2-1	TRBV7-9	TRBD2	NA
TGTGCCTGGAGCGAGACAGGGCTTAATCAGCCCCAGCATTTT	CAWSETGLNQPQHF	TRBJ1-5	TRBV30	TRBD1	NA
TGTGCCAGCAGTTACTCGGTCCTAGCGGGAGTCAATGAGCAGTTCTTC	CASSYSVLAGVNEQFF	TRBJ2-1	TRBV6-5	TRBD2	NA
TGTGCCAGCAGACCCCGACAGGGTGGTACTGAAGCTTTCTTT	CASRPRQGGTEAFF	TRBJ1-1	TRBV6-5	TRBD1	NA
TGTGCCTGGAGAAGCACGGCTGGAAACACCATATATTTT	CAWRSTAGNTIYF	TRBJ1-3	TRBV30	NA	NA
TGTGCCAGCAGTGAGCGGGGGGGCGTTGAGACCCAGTACTTC	CASSERGGVETQYF	TRBJ2-5	TRBV2	TRBD2	few
TGCGCCAGCAGCTTGGATCAGGGGGAGTACTATGGCTACACCTTC	CASSLDQGEYYGYTF	TRBJ1-2	TRBV5-1	TRBD1	NA
TGTGCCAGCAAGACAGACGGACACGTCAACACTGAAGCTTTCTTT	CASKTDGHVNTEAFF	TRBJ1-1	TRBV2	NA	NA
TGTGCCAGCAGCTTAGCTGCGGGGGCCCTGAATGGCTACACCTTC	CASSLAAGALNGYTF	TRBJ1-2	TRBV5-8	NA	NA
TGTGCCAGCGGCAGGGGGGACTCTGGAAACACCATATATTTT	CASGRGDSGNTIYF	TRBJ1-3	TRBV4-2	TRBD1	NA
TGTGCCAGCAGTTCAGGGCTGGCAACTAATGAAAAACTGTTTTTT	CASSSGLATNEKLFF	TRBJ1-4	TRBV28	NA	NA
TGTGCCAGCAGCTCGTACGGACAGGGAGAGCAGTACTTC	CASSSYGQGEQYF	TRBJ2-7	TRBV9	TRBD1	NA
TGTGCCAGCAGCTCGGACAGCTACGAGCAGTACTTC	CASSSDSYEQYF	TRBJ2-7	TRBV5-4	NA	few
TGTGCCAGCAGCCAGGGGGCAGTCGCGAACACCGGGGAGCTGTTTTTT	CASSQGAVANTGELFF	TRBJ2-2	TRBV14	NA	few
TGTGCCAGCATAGGAGAAGGGGCGCCGTTCTTC	CASIGEGAPFF	TRBJ2-1	TRBV6-5	NA	NA
TGTGCCAGCACCTACGGCACCCTCGGGGAGACCCAGTACTTC	CASTYGTLGETQYF	TRBJ2-5	TRBV6-6	NA	NA
TGTGCCAGCAGTGAAGCCTCAGTGGATCAGCCCCAGCATTTT	CASSEASVDQPQHF	TRBJ1-5	TRBV2	NA	NA
TGTGCCAGCAGACCTTCTGAAGCAGGGGCCTACGAGCAGTACTTC	CASRPSEAGAYEQYF	TRBJ2-7	TRBV27	NA	NA
TGTGCCAGCAGCTCCCCACAGGGGAGGCACTATGGCTACACCTTC	CASSSPQGRHYGYTF	TRBJ1-2	TRBV5-6	TRBD1	few
TGCAGCGTCGTCGACACCTACGAGCAGTACTTC	CSVVDTYEQYF	TRBJ2-7	TRBV29-1	NA	few
TGTGCCAGTAGTTGGGGAGAGGAGCAGTACTTC	CASSWGEEQYF	TRBJ2-7	TRBV19	NA	once
TGTGCCAGCACCCAGGCGGGGGATAGCAATCAGCCCCAGCATTTT	CASTQAGDSNQPQHF	TRBJ1-5	TRBV28	NA	NA
TGTGCCAGCAGCCAAGATCGTTTAGCGGGAGGGAGCGAGACCCAGTACTTC	CASSQDRLAGGSETQYF	TRBJ2-5	TRBV4-2	TRBD2	NA
TGCAGCGTTCGCGGACAGGGGGAGGGCTACACCTTC	CSVRGQGEGYTF	TRBJ1-2	TRBV29-1	TRBD1	NA
TGTGCCAGCAGTGAGGCCATAGGACAGGGTAAGGCCTATGGCTACACCTTC	CASSEAIGQGKAYGYTF	TRBJ1-2	TRBV6-1	TRBD1	NA
TGTGCCAGCGGCCATTTGGACAGTAGGGATACGCAGTATTTT	CASGHLDSRDTQYF	TRBJ2-3	TRBV5-5	NA	NA
TGCGCCAGCAGTTCAGGGTCCGGGGCCAACGTCCTGACTTTC	CASSSGSGANVLTF	TRBJ2-6	TRBV5-1	NA	NA
TGTGCCAGCAGTGAAGGCGGTTGGATCTCTGGAAACACCATATATTTT	CASSEGGWISGNTIYF	TRBJ1-3	TRBV6-1	NA	NA
TGTGCCAGCAGCCAAGCCCTAGCGGGGAGGTTAACGCAGTATTTT	CASSQALAGRLTQYF	TRBJ2-3	TRBV4-2	TRBD2	NA
TGTGCCAGCAGTGGTAACAGTCGGAACACCATATATTTT	CASSGNSRNTIYF	TRBJ1-3	TRBV2	NA	NA
TGCGCCAGCAGCTTGAAGGAGGGGCTGGATACGCAGTATTTT	CASSLKEGLDTQYF	TRBJ2-3	TRBV5-1	NA	NA
TGTGCCAGCAGTTTGCCAGGACAGGCTCAGTACTTC	CASSLPGQAQYF	TRBJ2-5	TRBV27	TRBD1	once
TGTGCCAGCGGAAACAGGGGCACTGAAGCTTTCTTT	CASGNRGTEAFF	TRBJ1-1	TRBV28	TRBD1	NA
TGTGCCAGCAGTTTACCCCAGGGTAGCACAGATACGCAGTATTTT	CASSLPQGSTDTQYF	TRBJ2-3	TRBV28	NA	NA
TGTGCCAGCAGCCAACCCTTGACAGGAACTGAAGCTTTCTTT	CASSQPLTGTEAFF	TRBJ1-1	TRBV4-2	NA	NA
TGCGCCAGCAGCTGGGGACAGAGAAGCAATGAGCAGTTCTTC	CASSWGQRSNEQFF	TRBJ2-1	TRBV5-1	TRBD1	NA
TGCGCCAGCAGCTTTGGCAGGGCCCTCGGTGGGGAGCTGTTTTTT	CASSFGRALGGELFF	TRBJ2-2	TRBV5-1	NA	NA
TGTGCCAGCAGCTTAGGGGGGACTAGAGTGGATACGCAGTATTTT	CASSLGGTRVDTQYF	TRBJ2-3	TRBV7-6	TRBD2	NA
TGTGCCAGCAGTGACCACACCGGGACTGAGACCTACGAGCAGTACTTC	CASSDHTGTETYEQYF	TRBJ2-7	TRBV25-1	NA	NA
TGTGCCAGCAGCCGAGCCCTAACAAGACAGGGGGCTACCTATGGCTACACCTTC	CASSRALTRQGATYGYTF	TRBJ1-2	TRBV4-2	TRBD1	once
TGTGCCAGCTCACCCCCTAGCAGCCACTACGAGCAGTACTTC	CASSPPSSHYEQYF	TRBJ2-7	TRBV18	NA	NA
TGTGCCAGCAGCTCCGGACTGGGGGGGACCCAGTACTTC	CASSSGLGGTQYF	TRBJ2-5	TRBV4-2	NA	NA
TGTGCCAGCAGTGGGGAGGGGCTATCCTACAATGAGCAGTTCTTC	CASSGEGLSYNEQFF	TRBJ2-1	TRBV6-1	TRBD2	NA
TGCGCCAGCAGCTTGAGATCCGTAGAGACAGATACGCAGTATTTT	CASSLRSVETDTQYF	TRBJ2-3	TRBV5-1	NA	once
TGTGCCAGCAGGCAGCGGGATATTACCGGGGAGCTGTTTTTT	CASRQRDITGELFF	TRBJ2-2	TRBV2	TRBD2	NA
TGTGCCAGCAGTGTTAACAGGGGGAGCACAGATACGCAGTATTTT	CASSVNRGSTDTQYF	TRBJ2-3	TRBV2	TRBD1	NA
TGTGCCAGCAGCTTAGGACTAGCGGGAGACGGCGGGGGAGATACGCAGTATTTT	CASSLGLAGDGGGDTQYF	TRBJ2-3	TRBV7-2	TRBD2	NA
TGTGCCAGCAGTGAACTGGAGACCTACGAGCAGTACTTC	CASSELETYEQYF	TRBJ2-7	TRBV6-1	NA	few
TGTGCCAGCAGCTTGGGAGGGGGCGGCATTCAGCCCCAGCATTTT	CASSLGGGGIQPQHF	TRBJ1-5	TRBV5-6	TRBD1	NA
TGTGCCAGCAGTGTACAGGGTGATCAGCCCCAGCATTTT	CASSVQGDQPQHF	TRBJ1-5	TRBV2	NA	NA
TGCGCCAGCAGCCAAGAAAGCCAATCGTATGGCTACACCTTC	CASSQESQSYGYTF	TRBJ1-2	TRBV4-3	NA	NA
TGTGCCTCTCGAGCTACAGGCCAGAACACTGAAGCTTTCTTT	CASRATGQNTEAFF	TRBJ1-1	TRBV27	NA	NA
TGTGCCAGCTCAAAGGACAGGGGAGGTCAGCCCCAGCATTTT	CASSKDRGGQPQHF	TRBJ1-5	TRBV18	TRBD1	NA
TGTGCCAGCAGCTTCGGCGGAACTCAAACTAATGAAAAACTGTTTTTT	CASSFGGTQTNEKLFF	TRBJ1-4	TRBV7-9	NA	NA
TGTGCCAGCAGTTCGAGGGTCATCACCGGGGAGCTGTTTTTT	CASSSRVITGELFF	TRBJ2-2	TRBV6-5	NA	NA
TGTGCCAGCTCACGAGGCCCCCCAGGGGTCAATCAGCCCCAGCATTTT	CASSRGPPGVNQPQHF	TRBJ1-5	TRBV18	NA	NA
TGTGCCAGCGCGGCAAACACTGAAGCTTTCTTT	CASAANTEAFF	TRBJ1-1	TRBV6-5	NA	NA